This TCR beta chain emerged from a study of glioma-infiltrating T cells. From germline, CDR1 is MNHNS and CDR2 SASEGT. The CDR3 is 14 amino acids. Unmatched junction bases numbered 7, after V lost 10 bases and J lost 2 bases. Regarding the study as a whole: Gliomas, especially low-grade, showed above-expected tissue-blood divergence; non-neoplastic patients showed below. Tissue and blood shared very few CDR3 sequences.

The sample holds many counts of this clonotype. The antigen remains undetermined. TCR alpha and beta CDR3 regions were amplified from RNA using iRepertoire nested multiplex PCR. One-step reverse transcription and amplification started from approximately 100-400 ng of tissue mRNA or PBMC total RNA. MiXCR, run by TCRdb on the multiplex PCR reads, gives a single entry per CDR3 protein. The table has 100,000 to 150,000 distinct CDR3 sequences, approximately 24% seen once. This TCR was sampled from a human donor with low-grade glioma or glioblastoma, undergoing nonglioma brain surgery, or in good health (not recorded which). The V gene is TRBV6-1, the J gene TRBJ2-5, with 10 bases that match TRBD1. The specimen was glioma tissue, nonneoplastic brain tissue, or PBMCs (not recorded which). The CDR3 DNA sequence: TGTGCCACCCAAAGGACAGGGGGGCAAGAGACCCAGTACTTC. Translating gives CATQRTGGQETQYF.